These T cell receptor beta chains were read from a single sample in a study of CD8 T cells in Susac syndrome. TCRdb recomputed calls from the immunoSEQ multiplex PCR reads with MiXCR, one row per CDR3 protein. This sample has some 450,000 distinct CDR3 sequences, with about 85% found just once. The specimen sequenced was CD8+ T cells from PBMCs. These receptors came from a human donor with multiple sclerosis. Each CDR3 is given with its conserved first and last residue. A D gene is named only where the DNA matches it firmly. The size field is filled for only some rows; it gives once, few, many or a size class.

j_call d_call clone_size v_call cdr3_nt cdr3_aa
TRBJ1-1 NA NA TRBV5-1 TGCGCCAGCAGCCCGGACAGAGGCTGGAGCACTGAAGCTTTCTTT CASSPDRGWSTEAFF
TRBJ2-3 NA NA TRBV10-3 TGTGCCATCAGTGAGTCTGGCGGGTCAGATACGCAGTATTTT CAISESGGSDTQYF
TRBJ2-7 NA few TRBV19 TGTGCCAGTATGGGGCAGTACTACGAGCAGTACTTC CASMGQYYEQYF
TRBJ1-2 NA NA TRBV29-1 TGCAGCGTTGCGGGGGACTCCTATGGCTACACCTTC CSVAGDSYGYTF
TRBJ1-1 NA NA TRBV30 TGTGCCTGGAACCCGACAATGATGAACACTGAAGTTTTCTTT CAWNPTMMNTEVFF
TRBJ2-7 NA NA TRBV19 TGTGCCAGTACCGATGGGAAAAAGCAGTACTTC CASTDGKKQYF
TRBJ2-3 TRBD1 NA TRBV19 TGTGCCAGTAGCTTCGGGACAGTAGATACGCAGTATTTT CASSFGTVDTQYF
TRBJ2-1 NA NA TRBV4-1 TGCGCCAGCAGCCCGGCGGGGCTCCCCTACAATGAGCAGTTCTTC CASSPAGLPYNEQFF
TRBJ1-2 NA NA TRBV5-1 TGCGCCAGCAGCTCACTTCCGAGGGACACTCCAGAAGGCTACACCTTC CASSSLPRDTPEGYTF
TRBJ1-2 NA NA TRBV5-8 TGTGCCAGCAGCTTGATCGGGGGCAACTATGGCTACACCTTC CASSLIGGNYGYTF
TRBJ2-1 NA NA TRBV27 TGTGCCAGCAGCTACCCCGACTCGAACAATGAGCAGTTCTTC CASSYPDSNNEQFF
TRBJ2-1 NA once TRBV30 TGTGCCTGGAGTGTACATTCCCATGAGCAGTTCTTC CAWSVHSHEQFF
TRBJ1-1 TRBD1 NA TRBV27 TGTGCCAGCAGTTTAACTGGGACAGGGCCGAACACTGAAGCTTTCTTT CASSLTGTGPNTEAFF
TRBJ1-5 NA NA TRBV19 TGTGCCTCGGCCGGTGGGCCGTATAGCAATCAGCCCCAGCATTTT CASAGGPYSNQPQHF
TRBJ1-1 NA few TRBV5-4 TGTGCCAGCAGCTTGGATCCAGGACTGAACACTGAAGCTTTCTTT CASSLDPGLNTEAFF
TRBJ2-7 NA NA TRBV27 TGTGCCAGCAGTGCTATAGCCCTCGGCCCTTACGAGCAGTACTTC CASSAIALGPYEQYF
TRBJ2-6 TRBD1 NA TRBV27 TGTGCCAGCAGTTCCCCGGAAGGGGGCGCACATGGGGCCAACGTCCTGACTTTC CASSSPEGGAHGANVLTF
TRBJ1-2 TRBD1 NA TRBV15 TGTGCCACCAGCGCGGGACAGCCTAACTATGGCTACACCTTC CATSAGQPNYGYTF
TRBJ2-7 NA NA TRBV4-1 TGCGCCAGCAGCCAAGTAACGAGACAAGGGGCCTACGAGCAGTACTTC CASSQVTRQGAYEQYF
TRBJ1-1 NA NA TRBV2 TGTGCCAGCAGTGAAGTAAGTGGCACTGAAGCTTTCTTT CASSEVSGTEAFF
TRBJ1-2 NA NA TRBV19 TGTGCCAGTAGTATTGTAGCGTCAGGGTCCGGCTACACCTTC CASSIVASGSGYTF
TRBJ1-2 NA once TRBV4-1 TGCGCCAGCAGCCCACTGACGGGGGCCATCAGTGGCTACACCTTC CASSPLTGAISGYTF
TRBJ2-7 NA NA TRBV29-1 TGCAGCGTTGAAGACCCCTACGAGCAGTACTTC CSVEDPYEQYF
TRBJ1-2 NA NA TRBV29-1 TGCAGCGTTGATTGGAGCTCCAGAGGCTATGGCTACACCTTC CSVDWSSRGYGYTF
TRBJ2-2 NA NA TRBV12-3/TRBV12-4 TGTGCCAGCAGTTATAGCGGAGAGCCCGGGGAGCTGTTTTTT CASSYSGEPGELFF
TRBJ1-1 TRBD1 NA TRBV5-4 TGTGCCAGCAGCGGGACAGGCGCTGAAGCTTTCTTT CASSGTGAEAFF
TRBJ1-5 NA NA TRBV29-1 TGCAGCGTTGAAGTCCCTCCTAACTCCCAGCATTTT CSVEVPPNSQHF
TRBJ2-2 NA once TRBV27 TGTGCCAGCAGTTCTGGACCCCTTGGGGAGCTGTTTTTT CASSSGPLGELFF
TRBJ2-4 TRBD1 NA TRBV6-1 TGTGCCAGCAGTGTCGGACAGGTGGCCAAAAACATTCAGTACTTC CASSVGQVAKNIQYF
TRBJ2-2 NA NA TRBV29-1 TGCAGCGTTGATCTCAGGAGCACCGGGGAGCTGTTTTTT CSVDLRSTGELFF
TRBJ1-5 NA NA TRBV7-2 TGTGCCAGCAGCGTCCTCCTTGGGGGCAACAATCAGCCCCAGCATTTT CASSVLLGGNNQPQHF
TRBJ2-6 NA NA TRBV7-6 TGTGCCAGCAGCGCAGGGCTGGTTGGGGCCAACGTCCTGACTTTC CASSAGLVGANVLTF
TRBJ2-6 NA NA TRBV5-6 TGTGCCAGCAGTTGGACACCCGGGGCCAACGTCCTGACTTTC CASSWTPGANVLTF
TRBJ2-7 NA NA TRBV5-6 TGTGCCAGCAGCTCGGACCGGGACTTCTACGAGCAGTACTTC CASSSDRDFYEQYF
TRBJ2-3 TRBD2 NA TRBV30 TGTGCCTGGAGTTCGACTAGCGGAGCTAGCACAGATACGCAGTATTTT CAWSSTSGASTDTQYF
TRBJ2-1 TRBD1 NA TRBV9 TGTGCCAGCAGCGTCACGACCGGGACAGCTTTCTACAATGAGCAGTTCTTC CASSVTTGTAFYNEQFF
TRBJ2-7 TRBD1 NA TRBV7-9 TGTGCCAGCCGACGACAGGGCTTCAACGAGCAGTACTTC CASRRQGFNEQYF
TRBJ1-4 NA once TRBV11-2 TGTGCCAGCAGCTTATCAGACCGCGCAGAGGGGGTCAATGAAAAACTGTTTTTT CASSLSDRAEGVNEKLFF
TRBJ1-4 TRBD1 NA TRBV4-2 TGTGCCAGCAGCGGAAACAGGGGGGCGGGAAATGAAAAACTGTTTTTT CASSGNRGAGNEKLFF
TRBJ1-1 NA NA TRBV4-1 TGCGCCAGCAGCCAAGTTCAGGAAGCTGAAGCTTTCTTT CASSQVQEAEAFF
TRBJ1-1 TRBD1 NA TRBV27 TGTGCCACTCATCCAGGGGGGACTGAAGCTTTCTTT CATHPGGTEAFF
TRBJ1-1 NA once TRBV10-3 TGTGCCATCAGTCGCGACTTGTCCGTGAACACTGAAGCTTTCTTT CAISRDLSVNTEAFF
TRBJ1-1 NA NA TRBV4-2 TGTGCCAGCAGCCAAGCCCCAGGGTGGAACACTGAAGCTTTCTTT CASSQAPGWNTEAFF
TRBJ2-2 NA NA TRBV30 TGTGCCTGGACACTTAGCGGCCCGAACACCGGGGAGCTGTTTTTT CAWTLSGPNTGELFF
TRBJ1-3 NA NA TRBV20-1 TGCAGTGCTAGACAGTTGACAGGAGTAGGGGGAAACACCATATATTTT CSARQLTGVGGNTIYF
TRBJ1-2 TRBD1 NA TRBV10-3 TGTGCCATCAGTGTTGGAGGGGGCCTTGGCTACACCTTC CAISVGGGLGYTF
TRBJ1-5 NA NA TRBV13 TGTGCCAGCAGCTTAAGTTTGGGGGATAGGAGCAATCAGCCCCAGCATTTT CASSLSLGDRSNQPQHF
TRBJ2-7 NA NA TRBV18 TGTGCCAGCTCACCAGAATACAAGCCCTACGAGCAGTACTTC CASSPEYKPYEQYF
TRBJ2-1 TRBD1 NA TRBV29-1 TGCAGCGTTGAATGGGTGTCGGGACAGGGGAACCCCTACTCCTACAATGAGCAGTTCTTC CSVEWVSGQGNPYSYNEQFF
TRBJ2-3 TRBD2 NA TRBV4-1 TGCGCCAGCAGCCAACTAGCGGGAGGTTCAGATACGCAGTATTTT CASSQLAGGSDTQYF
TRBJ1-1 NA NA TRBV19 TGTGCCAGTAGTAGATCGGACGTACCAGACGCTGAAGCTTTCTTT CASSRSDVPDAEAFF
TRBJ2-3 NA NA TRBV14 TGTGCCAGCAGCCAAGACTTTGGGGCCCTGGATACGCAGTATTTT CASSQDFGALDTQYF
TRBJ1-2 TRBD1 few TRBV30 TGTGCCTGGAGTGTTGACACAGGGGGCGGTTATGGCTACACCTTC CAWSVDTGGGYGYTF